Shown below are 9 T cell receptor beta chains from a single sample sequenced in a study of patients and donors after allogeneic stem cell transplantation. TCRdb reprocessed the RT-PCR reads with MiXCR, giving one entry per CDR3 protein. The sample holds approximately 220,000 distinct CDR3 sequences; about 38% are singletons and the top ten take around a tenth. The sequenced sample consisted of blood, either unsorted or a sorted T cell fraction (not recorded which). The receptors were gathered from a human donor who was either an allogeneic HSCT recipient or a stem cell or donor lymphocyte infusion donor (not recorded which). It is not recorded whose cells these are; they may come from a transplant donor.

The J gene is TRBJ2-3, the V gene TRBV29-1, with a weak D call TRBD1 (5 bases). The CDR3 is made up of 12 amino acids. Germline assignment: CDR1 SQVTM and CDR2 ANQGSEA. V lost 3 bases to trimming and J lost 8 bases, with 12 bases between them. The chain's CDR3 is CSVERFQGTQYF. The CDR3 nucleotides are TGCAGCGTTGAGAGGTTCCAGGGTACGCAGTATTTT.

This clonotype was counted a few times. The rearrangement links TRBV19 to TRBJ1-1; D remains ambiguous. Trimming removed 3 bases at V and 8 bases at J, with 10 bases between. The V gene's germline CDR1 is LNHDA and CDR2 SQIVND (reference sequence). There are 12 residues in the CDR3. The CDR3 nucleotides are TGTGCCAGTAGTATCGGGGAATCAGAAGCTTTCTTT. This codes for CASSIGESEAFF.

V and J are TRBV4-2 and TRBJ1-2; a weak D match, TRBD1 (5 bases). Germline V gene data show CDR1 as LGHNA and CDR2 as YNFKEQ. V was clipped by 0 bases and J by 3 bases, with 8 bases between them. The CDR3 contains 14 residues. The CDR3 sequence: CASSQDKGHYGYTF. The CDR3 nucleotides are TGTGCCAGCAGCCAAGACAAGGGACACTATGGCTACACCTTC.

The genes are TRBV7-3 and TRBJ2-3; D call uncertain. Between the trimmed V and J ends, which lost 5 bases and 12 bases, there was a span of 18 bases. Germline values: CDR1 SGHTA, CDR2 FQGTGA. CDR3 length equals 13 residues. DNA of the CDR3: TGTGCCAGCAGCCCCCTCTCGGGCGAGCTACAGTATTTT. Encoded protein: CASSPLSGELQYF. The full variable domain, rest sourced from reference TRBV7-3 and TRBJ2-3, is GAGVSQTPSNKVTEKGKYVELRCDPISGHTALYWYRQSLGQGPEFLIYFQGTGAADDSGLPNDRFFAVRPEGSVSTLKIQRTERGDSAVYLCASSPLSGELQYFGPGTRLTVL.

The V and J genes are TRBV9 and TRBJ2-4, with D maybe TRBD2 (6 bases). Trimming stripped 0 bases from V and 6 bases from J, with 10 bases between. Per germline, CDR1 SGDLS and CDR2 YYNGEE. CDR3 size: 14 residues. The CDR3 region is CASSVGHGGNIQYF. Here the CDR3 DNA reads TGTGCCAGCAGCGTAGGGCACGGGGGAAACATTCAGTACTTC.

The V call is TRBV12-3 or TRBV12-4, the J call TRBJ1-1; D is unresolved. This CDR3 spans 14 amino acids. V was pared by 3 bases and J by 8 bases, with 16 bases between. The DNA of the CDR3 is TGTGCCAGCAGTTTGGGTCCGGAGGAATTGGAAGCTTTCTTT. Protein: CASSLGPEELEAFF.

The rearrangement joins TRBV20-1 to TRBJ2-2; 11 bases align to TRBD1. This CDR3 has 17 amino acids. V was pared by 6 bases and J by 5 bases, with 14 bases of the junction left unmatched. CDR1 is DFQATT, CDR2 SNEGSKA, per germline (reference sequence). The CDR3 nucleotides read TGCAGTGCCTCCCCGGGACAGGGGGTAGGGTGGACCGGGGAGCTGTTTTTT. The encoded protein is CSASPGQGVGWTGELFF.

The chain employs TRBV7-9 and TRBJ2-3; 7 bases agree with TRBD1. Germline V gene lookup returns CDR1 SEHNR and CDR2 FQNEAQ (reference sequence). Trimming took 0 bases from V and 5 from J; bases not matched to a gene: 2. This CDR3 is built from 14 residues. CDR3 in amino acids: CASSLATGVDTQYF. The CDR3 DNA follows: TGTGCCAGCAGCTTAGCCACAGGGGTAGATACGCAGTATTTT. Combining the CDR3 with reference TRBV7-9 and TRBJ2-3 gives the whole variable domain DTGVSQNPRHKITKRGQNVTFRCDPISEHNRLYWYRQTLGQGPEFLTYFQNEAQLEKSRLLSDRFSAERPKGSFSTLEIQRTEQGDSAMYLCASSLATGVDTQYFGPGTRLTVL.

This clonotype has a handful of counts. The chain links TRBV7-2 to TRBJ2-3, with 10 bases matching TRBD2. The CDR3 runs to 16 residues. Germline V gene data show CDR1 as SGHTA and CDR2 as FQGNSA. Trimming took 1 base from V and 7 from J; bases not matched to a gene: 8. CDR3 sequence reads: CASSLGPSGGGHTQYF. DNA for the CDR3: TGTGCCAGCAGCTTAGGTCCGAGCGGGGGGGGACATACGCAGTATTTT. Complete variable domain (other parts from reference TRBV7-2 and TRBJ2-3): GAGVSQSPSNKVTEKGKDVELRCDPISGHTALYWYRQSLGQGLEFLIYFQGNSAPDKSGLPSDRFSAERTGGSVSTLTIQRTQQEDSAVYLCASSLGPSGGGHTQYFGPGTRLTVL.